This passage covers 10 T cell receptor beta chains from one sample sequenced in a study of patients and donors after allogeneic stem cell transplantation. TCRdb used MiXCR to reprocess the RT-PCR reads, holding one entry per CDR3 protein. The table lists about 96,000 distinct CDR3 sequences, approximately 49% of them singletons, with around 55% in the top ten. The sample was blood, either unsorted or a sorted T cell fraction (not recorded which). These receptors were collected from a human donor who was either an allogeneic HSCT recipient or a stem cell or donor lymphocyte infusion donor (not recorded which). It is not recorded whose cells these are; they may come from a transplant donor.

This rearrangement joins TRBV7-2 to TRBJ2-3; D gene ambiguous. V lost 2 bases to trimming and J lost 2 bases, with 14 bases between them. Germline V gene data show CDR1 as SGHTA and CDR2 as FQGNSA. The CDR3 sequence is 16 residues long. CDR3 protein: CASSLIVSHTTDTQYF. In nucleotides, the CDR3 is TGTGCCAGCAGCTTAATTGTCTCACACACCACAGATACGCAGTATTTT.

This clonotype was seen only a few times. This chain connects TRBV5-1 to TRBJ1-4; 9 bases map to TRBD1. CDR1 and CDR2 from the germline V gene are SGHRS and YFSETQ. With V trimmed by 0 bases and J by 6 bases, 3 bases remained unmatched. There are 15 residues in the CDR3. The CDR3 DNA follows: TGCGCCAGCAGCTTGGCGGGGGACAGGGATGAAAAACTGTTTTTT. Translating gives CASSLAGDRDEKLFF.

This clonotype was detected a few times. The rearrangement uses TRBV9 and TRBJ1-5; D remains ambiguous. Trimming took off 0 bases at V and 5 bases at J, with 3 bases between the two ends. Germline V gene sequence: CDR1 SGDLS, CDR2 YYNGEE. The CDR3 spans 12 residues. CDR3 amino acids: CASSVDDQPQHF. CDR3 in DNA: TGTGCCAGCAGCGTAGACGATCAGCCCCAGCATTTT.

The V call is TRBV9, the J call TRBJ2-2, with 7 bases fitting TRBD1. The length of the CDR3 is 17 residues. V lost 0 bases, J lost 0 bases, and 5 bases stayed unmatched. Per germline, CDR1 SGDLS and CDR2 YYNGEE. The CDR3 reads CASSVGYRGANTGELFF. The CDR3 DNA reads TGTGCCAGCAGCGTAGGGTACAGGGGAGCGAACACCGGGGAGCTGTTTTTT.

V usage is TRBV28 and J usage is TRBJ2-7; TRBD1 agrees at 7 bases. The CDR3 is 16 residues long. Germline V gives CDR1 MDHEN, CDR2 SYDVKM. V lost 6 bases to trimming and J lost 3 bases; unmatched junction nucleotides: 14. The CDR3: CASRETGIAVVYEQYF. The CDR3, as DNA: TGTGCCAGCAGGGAGACAGGGATAGCAGTCGTCTACGAGCAGTACTTC.

A few counts support this clonotype. The chain couples TRBV4-2 to TRBJ1-6; 10 positions agree with TRBD1. CDR3 length equals 16 residues. CDR1 is LGHNA, CDR2 YNFKEQ, per germline. The J segment lost 8 bases and the V segment lost 2 bases, leaving 6 bases of the junction unmatched. The DNA for the CDR3 is TGTGCCAGCAGCCAACAAACGGACAGGGGGGATTCACCCCTCCACTTT. It is translated as CASSQQTDRGDSPLHF.

The chain is built from TRBV7-3 and TRBJ2-3; D is unresolved. Trimming shortened V by 1 base and J by 1 base, and 3 bases separated the two germline ends. The CDR3 covers 13 residues. The germline V gene encodes CDR1 SGHTA and CDR2 FQGTGA. The CDR3 reads CASSLIGTDTQYF. The DNA for the CDR3 is TGTGCCAGCAGCTTAATAGGCACAGATACGCAGTATTTT.

J is TRBJ2-7 and V is TRBV20-1, with D unresolved. With 1 base removed from V and 5 bases from J, the gap between germline ends came to 9 bases. Germline CDR1 reads DFQATT; CDR2 reads SNEGSKA (reference sequence). This CDR3 is built from 12 residues. The chain's CDR3 is CSARVNSHEQYF. CDR3 in DNA: TGCAGTGCTAGAGTTAATAGCCACGAGCAGTACTTC.

The chain employs TRBV7-9 and TRBJ1-6; D perhaps matches TRBD1 (5 bases). The CDR3 extends over 15 amino acids. Germline CDR1 SEHNR, CDR2 FQNEAQ (reference sequence). V was trimmed by 1 base and J by 7 bases, leaving 11 bases between them. CDR3 residues: CASSLDLGGNSPLHF. CDR3 nucleotide sequence: TGTGCCAGCAGCTTAGATTTGGGGGGGAATTCACCCCTCCACTTT.

V is TRBV28 and J is TRBJ1-1; D uncertain. The CDR3 extends over 13 amino acids. Germline values: CDR1 MDHEN, CDR2 SYDVKM. Trimming stripped 1 base from V and 6 bases from J, with 9 bases between. CDR3 DNA sequence: TGTGCCAGCAGTTTATTCGGGGTCGCTGAAGCTTTCTTT. Amino acid sequence: CASSLFGVAEAFF.